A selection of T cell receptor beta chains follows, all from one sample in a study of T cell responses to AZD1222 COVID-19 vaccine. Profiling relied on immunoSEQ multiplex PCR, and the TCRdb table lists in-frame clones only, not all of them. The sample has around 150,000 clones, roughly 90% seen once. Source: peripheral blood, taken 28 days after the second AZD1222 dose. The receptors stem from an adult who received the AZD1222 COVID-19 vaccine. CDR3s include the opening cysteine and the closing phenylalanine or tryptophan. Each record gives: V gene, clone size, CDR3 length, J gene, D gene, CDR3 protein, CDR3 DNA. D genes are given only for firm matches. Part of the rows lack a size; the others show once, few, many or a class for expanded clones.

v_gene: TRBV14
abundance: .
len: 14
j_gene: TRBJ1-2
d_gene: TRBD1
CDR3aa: CASSPWTGTYGYTF
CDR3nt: TGTGCCAGCAGCCCTTGGACAGGAACCTATGGCTACACCTTC

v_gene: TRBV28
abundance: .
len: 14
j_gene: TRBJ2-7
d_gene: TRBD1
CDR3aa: CASSKGQETYEQYF
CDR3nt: TGTGCCAGCAGTAAAGGACAGGAGACCTACGAGCAGTACTTC

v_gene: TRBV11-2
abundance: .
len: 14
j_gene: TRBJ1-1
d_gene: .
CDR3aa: CASSLGVTETEAFF
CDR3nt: TGTGCCAGCAGCTTAGGGGTGACAGAGACTGAAGCTTTCTTT

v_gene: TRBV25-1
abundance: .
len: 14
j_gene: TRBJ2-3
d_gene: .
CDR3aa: CASSEFDAEYTQYF
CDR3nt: TGTGCCAGCAGTGAATTCGATGCCGAATATACGCAGTATTTT

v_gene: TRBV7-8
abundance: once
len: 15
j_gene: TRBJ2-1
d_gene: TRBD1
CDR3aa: CASSVGQGSYNEQFF
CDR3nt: TGTGCCAGCAGCGTAGGACAGGGCTCCTACAATGAGCAGTTCTTC

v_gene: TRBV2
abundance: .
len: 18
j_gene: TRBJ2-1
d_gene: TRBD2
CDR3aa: CASKGLAGLPSSYNEQFF
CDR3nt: TGTGCCAGCAAGGGACTAGCGGGGCTGCCAAGCTCCTACAATGAGCAGTTCTTC

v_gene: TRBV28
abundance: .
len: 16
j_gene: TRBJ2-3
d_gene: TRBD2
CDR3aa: CASSLQGLAVRDTQYF
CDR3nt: TGTGCCAGCAGTTTGCAGGGACTAGCGGTCCGGGATACGCAGTATTTT

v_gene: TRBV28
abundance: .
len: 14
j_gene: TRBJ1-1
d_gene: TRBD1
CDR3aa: CASQDDRVVSEAFF
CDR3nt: TGTGCCAGCCAAGACGACAGGGTGGTTTCTGAAGCTTTCTTT

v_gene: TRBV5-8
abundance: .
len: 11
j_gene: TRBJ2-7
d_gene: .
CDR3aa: CASSPVYEQYF
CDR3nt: TGTGCCAGCAGCCCCGTCTACGAGCAGTACTTC

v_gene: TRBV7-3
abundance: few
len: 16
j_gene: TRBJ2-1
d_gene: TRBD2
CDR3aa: CASSLDSGITYNEQFF
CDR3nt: TGTGCCAGCAGCTTAGATAGCGGGATCACCTACAATGAGCAGTTCTTC

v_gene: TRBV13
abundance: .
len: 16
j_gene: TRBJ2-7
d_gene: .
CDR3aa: CASSLGEGTFSYEQYF
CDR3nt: TGTGCCAGCAGCTTAGGAGAAGGAACTTTCTCCTACGAGCAGTACTTC

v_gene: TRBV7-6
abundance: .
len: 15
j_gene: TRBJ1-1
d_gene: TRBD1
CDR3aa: CASSPRTGGNTEAFF
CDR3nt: TGTGCCAGCAGCCCGCGGACAGGGGGGAACACTGAAGCTTTCTTT

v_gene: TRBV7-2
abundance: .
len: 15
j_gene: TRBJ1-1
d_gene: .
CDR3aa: CASSLREAGYTEAFF
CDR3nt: TGTGCCAGCAGCTTACGAGAGGCGGGGTACACTGAAGCTTTCTTT

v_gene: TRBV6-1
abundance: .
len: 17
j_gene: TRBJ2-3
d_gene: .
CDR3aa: CASSDLPGVSSTDTQYF
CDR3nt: TGTGCCAGCAGTGACCTCCCGGGGGTCTCTAGCACAGATACGCAGTATTTT

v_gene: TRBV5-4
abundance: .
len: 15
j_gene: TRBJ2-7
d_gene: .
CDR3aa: CASSLASGFSYEQYF
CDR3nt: TGTGCCAGCAGCCTTGCGTCAGGGTTCTCCTACGAGCAGTACTTC

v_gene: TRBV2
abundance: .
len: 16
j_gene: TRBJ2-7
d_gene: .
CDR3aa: CASRPSPGTGLYEQYF
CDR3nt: TGTGCCAGCAGGCCCTCGCCCGGGACGGGGCTCTACGAGCAGTACTTC

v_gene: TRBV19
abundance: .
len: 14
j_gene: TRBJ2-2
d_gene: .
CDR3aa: CASSRLQGAGELFF
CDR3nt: TGTGCCAGTAGTAGACTACAAGGAGCCGGGGAGCTGTTTTTT

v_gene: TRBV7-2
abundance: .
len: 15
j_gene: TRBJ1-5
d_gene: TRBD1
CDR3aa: CASSLDRGRDQPQHF
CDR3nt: TGTGCCAGCAGCTTAGACAGGGGTCGTGATCAGCCCCAGCATTTT

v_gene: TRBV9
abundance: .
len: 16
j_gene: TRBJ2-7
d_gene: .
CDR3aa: CASSVVSGPPLREQYF
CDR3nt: TGTGCCAGCAGCGTAGTATCTGGCCCCCCTTTACGGGAGCAGTACTTC

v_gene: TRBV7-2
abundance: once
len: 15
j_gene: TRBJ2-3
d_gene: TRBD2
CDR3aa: CASSLGGGPTDTQYF
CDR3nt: TGTGCCAGCAGCTTAGGGGGAGGGCCGACAGATACGCAGTATTTT

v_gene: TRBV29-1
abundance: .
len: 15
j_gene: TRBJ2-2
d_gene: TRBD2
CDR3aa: CSVQPSGRVTGELFF
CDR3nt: TGCAGCGTCCAACCTAGCGGGAGGGTAACCGGGGAGCTGTTTTTT

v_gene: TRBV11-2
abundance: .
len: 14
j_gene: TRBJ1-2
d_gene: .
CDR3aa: CASSLVGEAYGYTF
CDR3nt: TGTGCCAGCAGCTTAGTCGGGGAGGCCTATGGCTACACCTTC

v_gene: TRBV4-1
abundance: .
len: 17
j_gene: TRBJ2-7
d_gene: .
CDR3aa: CASSQEGMLRGRSEQYF
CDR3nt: TGCGCCAGCAGCCAAGAAGGAATGTTAAGGGGGAGGAGCGAGCAGTACTTC

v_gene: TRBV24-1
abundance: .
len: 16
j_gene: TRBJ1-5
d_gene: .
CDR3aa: CATSDPRHGYNQPQHF
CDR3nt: TGTGCCACCAGTGACCCAAGACACGGATACAATCAGCCCCAGCATTTT

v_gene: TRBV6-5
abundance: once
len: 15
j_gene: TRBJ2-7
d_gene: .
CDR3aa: CASRDFGAEGYEQYF
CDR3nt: TGTGCCAGCAGGGACTTCGGAGCGGAGGGGTACGAGCAGTACTTC

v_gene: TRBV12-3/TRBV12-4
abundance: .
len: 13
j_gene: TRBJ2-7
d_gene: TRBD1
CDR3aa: CASSWGQGYEQYF
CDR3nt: TGTGCCAGCAGTTGGGGACAGGGCTACGAGCAGTACTTC

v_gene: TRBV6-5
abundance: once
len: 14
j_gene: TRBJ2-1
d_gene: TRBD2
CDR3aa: CASSLAASYNEQFF
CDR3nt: TGTGCCAGCAGTCTAGCGGCCTCCTACAATGAGCAGTTCTTC

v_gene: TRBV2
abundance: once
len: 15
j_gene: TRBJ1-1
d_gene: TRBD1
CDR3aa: CASSLFTGGDTEAFF
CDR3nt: TGTGCCAGCAGTCTTTTCACAGGGGGGGACACTGAAGCTTTCTTT

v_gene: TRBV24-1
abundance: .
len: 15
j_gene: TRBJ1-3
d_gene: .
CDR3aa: CATSGPESSGNTIYF
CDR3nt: TGTGCCACCAGTGGCCCAGAAAGCTCTGGAAACACCATATATTTT

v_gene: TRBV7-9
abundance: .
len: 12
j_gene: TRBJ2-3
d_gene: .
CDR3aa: CASSLSTDTQYF
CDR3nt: TGTGCCAGCAGCTTATCCACAGATACGCAGTATTTT

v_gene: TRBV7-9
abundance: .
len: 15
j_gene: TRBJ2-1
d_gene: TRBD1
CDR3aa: CASSTGTAYYNEQFF
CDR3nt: TGTGCCAGCAGCACCGGGACAGCCTATTACAATGAGCAGTTCTTC

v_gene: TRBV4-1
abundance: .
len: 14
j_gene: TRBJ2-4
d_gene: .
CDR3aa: CASSQPGHQNIQYF
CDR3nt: TGCGCCAGCAGCCAGCCGGGACACCAAAACATTCAGTACTTC

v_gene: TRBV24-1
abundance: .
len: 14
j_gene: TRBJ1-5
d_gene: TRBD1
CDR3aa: CATRQGAGNQPQHF
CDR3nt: TGTGCCACCAGACAGGGGGCGGGCAATCAGCCCCAGCATTTT

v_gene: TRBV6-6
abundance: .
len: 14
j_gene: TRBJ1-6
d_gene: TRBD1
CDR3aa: CASSPRDRPSPLHF
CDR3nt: TGTGCCAGCAGCCCCCGGGACAGGCCTTCACCCCTCCACTTT

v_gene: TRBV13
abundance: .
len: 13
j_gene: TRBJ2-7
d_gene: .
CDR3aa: CASSLRQANEQYF
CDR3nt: TGTGCCAGCAGCTTGAGGCAGGCCAACGAGCAGTACTTC

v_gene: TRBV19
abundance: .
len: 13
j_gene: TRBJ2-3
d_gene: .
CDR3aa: CASKRQNTDTQYF
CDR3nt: TGTGCCAGTAAGAGACAGAACACAGATACGCAGTATTTT

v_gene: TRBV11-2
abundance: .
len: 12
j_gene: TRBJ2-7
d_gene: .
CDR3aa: CASSVGEYWQYF
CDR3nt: TGTGCCAGCAGCGTAGGGGAATATTGGCAGTACTTC

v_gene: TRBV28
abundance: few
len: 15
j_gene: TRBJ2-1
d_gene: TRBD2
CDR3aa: CASRERLAANNEQFF
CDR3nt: TGTGCCAGCAGGGAAAGACTAGCGGCAAACAATGAGCAGTTCTTC

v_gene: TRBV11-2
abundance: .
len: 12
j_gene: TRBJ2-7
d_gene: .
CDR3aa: CASSLETGEQYF
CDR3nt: TGTGCCAGCAGCTTAGAAACTGGCGAGCAGTACTTC

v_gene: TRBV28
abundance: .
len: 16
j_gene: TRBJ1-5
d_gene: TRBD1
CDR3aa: CASSVRTGGGNQPQHF
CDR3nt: TGTGCCAGCAGTGTAAGGACAGGGGGAGGCAATCAGCCCCAGCATTTT

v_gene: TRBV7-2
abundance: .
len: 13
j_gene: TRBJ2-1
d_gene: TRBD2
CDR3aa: CASSGLALDEQFF
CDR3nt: TGTGCCAGCAGTGGACTAGCGCTCGATGAGCAGTTCTTC

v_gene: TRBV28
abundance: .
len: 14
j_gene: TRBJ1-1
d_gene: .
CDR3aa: CASSLHGAGTEAFF
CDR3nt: TGTGCCAGCAGTTTGCACGGGGCTGGCACTGAAGCTTTCTTT

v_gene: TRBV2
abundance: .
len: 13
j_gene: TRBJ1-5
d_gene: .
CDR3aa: CASSDGGDQPQHF
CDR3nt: TGTGCCAGCAGTGATGGAGGGGATCAGCCCCAGCATTTT

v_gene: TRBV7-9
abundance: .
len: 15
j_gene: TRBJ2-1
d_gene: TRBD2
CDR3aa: CASSLGGGSANEQFF
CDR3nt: TGTGCCAGCAGCTTAGGTGGCGGGAGCGCGAATGAGCAGTTCTTC

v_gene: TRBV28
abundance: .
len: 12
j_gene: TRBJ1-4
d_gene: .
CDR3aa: CASSLLGEKLFF
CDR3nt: TGTGCCAGCAGTTTACTGGGTGAAAAACTGTTTTTT

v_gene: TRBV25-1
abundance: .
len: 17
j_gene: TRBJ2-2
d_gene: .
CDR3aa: CASSAPPLSGNTGELFF
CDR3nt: TGTGCCAGCAGTGCCCCACCACTAAGCGGGAACACCGGGGAGCTGTTTTTT

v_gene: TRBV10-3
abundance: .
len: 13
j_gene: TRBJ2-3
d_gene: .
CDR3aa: CAIMRQGEDTQYF
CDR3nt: TGTGCCATCATGCGGCAGGGTGAAGATACGCAGTATTTT

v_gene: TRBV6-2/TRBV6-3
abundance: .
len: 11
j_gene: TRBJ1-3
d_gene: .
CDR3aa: CASSRGNTIYF
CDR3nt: TGTGCCAGCAGCCGTGGAAACACCATATATTTT

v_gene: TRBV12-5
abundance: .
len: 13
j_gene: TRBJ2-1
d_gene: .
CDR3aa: CASGLGSGNEQFF
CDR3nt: TGTGCTAGTGGTTTGGGAAGCGGGAATGAGCAGTTCTTC

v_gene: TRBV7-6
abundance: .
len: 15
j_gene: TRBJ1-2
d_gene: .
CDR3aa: CASSPGVGPTYGYTF
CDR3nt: TGTGCCAGCAGCCCAGGGGTCGGGCCGACATATGGCTACACCTTC

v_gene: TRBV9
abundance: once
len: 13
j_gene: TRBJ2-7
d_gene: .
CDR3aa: CASGRDVSYEQYF
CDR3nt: TGTGCCAGCGGCCGGGACGTATCCTACGAGCAGTACTTC

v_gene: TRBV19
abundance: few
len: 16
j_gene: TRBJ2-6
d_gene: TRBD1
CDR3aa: CASSGTGGSGANVLTF
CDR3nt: TGTGCCAGTAGTGGGACAGGGGGATCTGGGGCCAACGTCCTGACTTTC

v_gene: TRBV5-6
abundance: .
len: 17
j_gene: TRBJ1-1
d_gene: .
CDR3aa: CASSQEPLTGMNTEAFF
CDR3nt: TGTGCCAGCAGCCAGGAACCCTTGACAGGCATGAACACTGAAGCTTTCTTT

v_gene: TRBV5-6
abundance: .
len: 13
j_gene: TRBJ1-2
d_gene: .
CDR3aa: CASSLADLSGYTF
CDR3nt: TGTGCCAGCAGCTTGGCCGATCTCTCTGGCTACACCTTC

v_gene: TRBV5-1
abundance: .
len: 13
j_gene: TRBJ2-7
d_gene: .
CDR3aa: CASSLVPQGEQYF
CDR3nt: TGCGCCAGCAGCTTGGTTCCTCAGGGCGAGCAGTACTTC

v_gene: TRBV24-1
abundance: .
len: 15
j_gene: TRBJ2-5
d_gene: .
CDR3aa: CATSDYGSLGETQYF
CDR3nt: TGTGCCACCAGTGATTATGGGAGCCTGGGAGAGACCCAGTACTTC